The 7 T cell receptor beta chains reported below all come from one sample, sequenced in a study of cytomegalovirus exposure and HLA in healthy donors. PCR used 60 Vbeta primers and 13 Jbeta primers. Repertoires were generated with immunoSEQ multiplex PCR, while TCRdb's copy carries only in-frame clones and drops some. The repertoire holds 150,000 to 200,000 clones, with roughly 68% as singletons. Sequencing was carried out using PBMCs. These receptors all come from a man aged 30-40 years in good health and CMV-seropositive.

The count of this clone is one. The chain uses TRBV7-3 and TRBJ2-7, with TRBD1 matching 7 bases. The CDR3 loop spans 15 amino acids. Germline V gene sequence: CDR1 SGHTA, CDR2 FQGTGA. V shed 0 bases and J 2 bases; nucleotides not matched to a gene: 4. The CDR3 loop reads CASSLTGGYAYEQYF. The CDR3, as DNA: TGTGCCAGCAGCTTAACAGGGGGCTATGCCTACGAGCAGTACTTC.

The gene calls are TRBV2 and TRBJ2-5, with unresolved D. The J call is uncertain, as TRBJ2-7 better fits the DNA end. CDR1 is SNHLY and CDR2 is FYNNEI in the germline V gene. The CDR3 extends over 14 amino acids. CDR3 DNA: TGTGCCAGCAGTGAATGGTGGTCTTCCTACGAGCAGTACTTC. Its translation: CASSEWWSSYEQYF.

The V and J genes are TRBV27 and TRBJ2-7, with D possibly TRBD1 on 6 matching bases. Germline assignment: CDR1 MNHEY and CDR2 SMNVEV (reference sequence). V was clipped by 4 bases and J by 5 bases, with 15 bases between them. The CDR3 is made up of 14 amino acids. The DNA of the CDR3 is TGTGCCAGCAGTTCGTACAGGGTCAAGAACGAGCAGTACTTC. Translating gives CASSSYRVKNEQYF.

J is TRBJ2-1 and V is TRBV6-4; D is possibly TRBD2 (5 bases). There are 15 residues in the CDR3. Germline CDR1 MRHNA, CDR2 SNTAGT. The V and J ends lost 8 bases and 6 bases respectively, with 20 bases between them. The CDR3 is CASGLKRAPPNEQFF. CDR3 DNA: TGTGCCAGCGGTTTAAAGAGGGCCCCTCCCAATGAGCAGTTCTTC.

CDR3 residues: CASSPGQTTDTQYF. DNA for the CDR3: TGTGCCAGCAGCCCGGGACAAACCACAGATACGCAGTATTTT. J is TRBJ2-3 and V is TRBV7-9; TRBD1 might be the D (6 bases). The CDR3 has 14 residues. Between the trimmed V and J ends, which lost 5 bases and 2 bases, there was a span of 11 bases. Germline V lookup: CDR1 SEHNR, CDR2 FQNEAQ (reference sequence).

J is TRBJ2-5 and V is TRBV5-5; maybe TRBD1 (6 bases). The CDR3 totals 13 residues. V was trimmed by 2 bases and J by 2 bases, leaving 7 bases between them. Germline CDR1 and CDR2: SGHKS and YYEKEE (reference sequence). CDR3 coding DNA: TGTGCCAGCAGCTTAGGACAGCAAGAGACCCAGTACTTC. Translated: CASSLGQQETQYF.

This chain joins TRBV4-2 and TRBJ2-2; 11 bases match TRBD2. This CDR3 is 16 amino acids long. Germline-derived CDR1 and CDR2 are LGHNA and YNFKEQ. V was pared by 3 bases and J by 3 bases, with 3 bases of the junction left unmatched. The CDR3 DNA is TGTGCCAGCAGCCAGGGGACTAGCGGCGACACCGGGGAGCTGTTTTTT. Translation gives CASSQGTSGDTGELFF.